This T cell receptor beta chain was sequenced for a study of radiotherapy plus CTLA-4 blockade in lung cancer (dated by TCRdb to between 2018 and 2020). Regarding the research as a whole: Among the enrolled patients, around 17% had an objective response, and less than 40% reached disease control.

V is reduced by 7 bases and J by 2 bases, leaving a spacing of 5 bases between them. According to the germline V gene (reference sequence), CDR1 reads GTSNPN and CDR2 reads SVGIG. The CDR3 numbers 11 residues from cysteine through phenylalanine. The read is trimmed to its CDR3 DNA, 33 bases read in frame from base 1. The study evaluated CTLA-4 blockade (ipilimumab) given together with focal radiation therapy in patients who had chemo-refractory metastatic non-small-cell lung cancer. Receptor amplification or capture employed the immunoSEQ multiplex PCR assay. TCRdb obtained this table from immuneACCESS and retained in-frame rearrangements with V and J assigned. These tables miss some clones; where compared with another copy, unresolved V genes account for less than half of the shortfall, and the remainder is unexplained. The sample table contains about 95,000 clones; only one count was recorded for roughly four fifths of them. The ten largest clones capture 0.75% to 0.85% of the sample.

Beyond this particular receptor, the publication reports: TCR clones derived from tumors expanded in peripheral blood after treatment with radiotherapy and ipilimumab. Increased serum interferon-beta after radiation, together with early dynamic changes in blood T cell clones, were reported to be the strongest predictors of response.

With respect to this clone: No cognate antigen has been identified for it. No base quality values were provided; no much bigger clone lies one nucleotide off.

Here the chain combines TRBV30 and TRBJ2-2; no D gene can be assigned with confidence. The input for sequencing was peripheral blood, taken from a patient treated with radiotherapy plus ipilimumab. The sequence derives from a human donor with non-small cell lung cancer who had stable disease on radiotherapy plus ipilimumab. The CDR3 loop reads CAFLNTGELFF. The DNA sequence is given as TGTGCCTTCCTAAACACCGGGGAGCTGTTTTTT.